The 23 T cell receptor beta chains given below trace back to one sample, sequenced in a study of blood T cells in healthy people across ages. The use of a sample-barcoded 5' primer and a J-beta primer mix characterized a second PCR of about 7 to 12 cycles. MiXCR, applied by TCRdb to the 5' RACE reads, yields one record per CDR3 protein. This sample has about 1,500,000 distinct CDR3 sequences; approximately 42% occur once, and the top ten carry approximately 7.9%. The specimen was blood. Receptor source: a woman aged 18 to 35 in good health.

The genes are TRBV7-8 and TRBJ1-5, with D maybe TRBD1 (6 bases). V lost 5 bases, J lost 2 bases, and 13 bases lay in between. CDR1 is SGHVS, CDR2 FQNEAQ, per germline. The CDR3 sequence is 15 residues long. The CDR3 sequence is CASSGYRVGNQPQHF. Here the CDR3 DNA reads TGTGCCAGCAGCGGATACAGGGTCGGCAATCAGCCCCAGCATTTT.

Worth noting for this clonotype: This clone may be a read error of a much larger clone one base away. The CDR3 spells CARSPGTGGTEAFF. CDR3 nucleotide sequence: TGTGCCCGCTCCCCTGGGACAGGGGGGACTGAAGCTTTCTTT. The chain has TRBV12-3 or TRBV12-4 and TRBJ1-1; TRBD1 matches 11 bases. The CDR3 is 14 amino acids. With 11 bases clipped from V and 5 bases from J, the junction kept 10 bases outside the gene matches.

In this sample, this clonotype turned up a few times. V usage is TRBV20-1 and J usage is TRBJ2-1; TRBD2 matches at 7 bases. Germline values: CDR1 DFQATT, CDR2 SNEGSKA (reference sequence). After removal of 1 base from V and 3 bases from J, the junction contained 6 bases not matched to a gene. CDR3 size: 15 residues. CDR3 loop: CSARAWLAVYNEQFF. The CDR3 DNA reads TGCAGTGCTAGAGCTTGGCTAGCGGTCTACAATGAGCAGTTCTTC.

The chain couples TRBV4-1 to TRBJ2-3; 7 nucleotides match TRBD1. This CDR3 comprises 18 residues. J lost 1 base, V lost 4 bases, and 14 bases had no gene match. CDR1 is MGHRA, CDR2 YSYEKL, per germline. As DNA, the CDR3 is TGCGCCAGCAGCCGGTTCCCCCCGGGACAGCTCCGCACAGATACGCAGTATTTT. Encoded protein: CASSRFPPGQLRTDTQYF.

This clonotype was counted a few times. The rearrangement links TRBV15 to TRBJ2-2; 7 bases are a match to TRBD1. The V gene's germline CDR1 is LNHNV and CDR2 YYDKDF (reference sequence). This CDR3 is built from 15 residues. Germline trimming cut 6 bases from V and 1 base from J; bases unmatched to any gene: 5. CDR3 coding DNA: TGTGCCACCAGAGATTGGGACAGGAACACCGGGGAGCTGTTTTTT. Residues: CATRDWDRNTGELFF.

There are a few counts of this clonotype. The chain couples TRBV27 to TRBJ2-7; a weak D match, TRBD2 (5 bases). CDR1 is MNHEY and CDR2 is SMNVEV in the germline V gene (reference sequence). The V and J ends lost 2 bases and 2 bases respectively, with 10 bases between them. This CDR3 has 14 amino acids. The chain's CDR3 is CASSLDGKPYEQYF. DNA of the CDR3: TGTGCCAGCAGTTTAGACGGGAAACCCTACGAGCAGTACTTC.

The chain recombines TRBV11-3 with TRBJ2-5; 14 positions agree with TRBD2. Per germline, CDR1 SGHNT and CDR2 YENEEA. The CDR3 runs to 15 residues. The V segment lost 6 bases and the J segment 11 bases; nucleotides outside the gene matches: 11. DNA for the CDR3: TGTGCCAGCAGACTTGGGACTAGCGGGAGCGATGAGCAGTACTTC. Translated: CASRLGTSGSDEQYF.

There are a few counts of this clonotype. The genes are TRBV27 and TRBJ2-3; the D call may be TRBD1 or TRBD2 (5 bases each). Germline CDR1 reads MNHEY; CDR2 reads SMNVEV (reference sequence). The germline V and J ends were trimmed by 3 bases and 9 bases, with 10 bases remaining between them. This CDR3 has 12 residues. The chain's CDR3 is CASSLTGTTQYF. CDR3 bases: TGTGCCAGCAGTTTGACGGGGACGACGCAGTATTTT.

Here the CDR3 reads CSASTETYEQYF. CDR3 nucleotides: TGCAGTGCTAGTACAGAAACCTACGAGCAGTACTTC. The V call is TRBV20-1, the J call TRBJ2-7; D remains unclear. Trimming cost V 3 bases and J 2 bases, with 8 bases left between them. CDR3 length: 12 amino acids. Germline V CDR1 and CDR2: DFQATT, SNEGSKA (reference sequence).

This clonotype was detected ten times or more. The chain is built from TRBV4-2 and TRBJ2-7; 8 bases align to TRBD1. V gave up 2 bases and J gave up 4 bases; unmatched junction bases: 4. This CDR3 has 14 residues. The germline gives CDR1 LGHNA, CDR2 YNFKEQ. The CDR3 coding sequence is TGTGCCAGCAGCCAAACAGGACAGGGTTACGAGCAGTACTTC. Its translation is CASSQTGQGYEQYF.

This chain links TRBV20-1 with TRBJ1-2; 8 bases align to TRBD1. Looked up from germline, CDR1 is DFQATT and CDR2 is SNEGSKA (reference sequence). The CDR3 extends over 15 amino acids. With 4 bases clipped from V and 1 base from J, the junction kept 8 bases outside the gene matches. The CDR3 sequence: CSATGTGVNNYGYTF. The DNA of the CDR3 is TGCAGTGCTACTGGGACAGGCGTGAATAACTATGGCTACACCTTC.

This chain connects TRBV20-1 to TRBJ2-1; D is possibly TRBD2 (6 bases). V shed 6 bases and J shed 0 bases, with 15 bases lying between them. The CDR3 sequence is 15 residues long. CDR1 and CDR2 from the germline V gene are DFQATT and SNEGSKA (reference sequence). CDR3 in amino acids: CSAALGGPSYNEQFF. The CDR3 bases are TGCAGTGCCGCGCTCGGGGGACCCTCCTACAATGAGCAGTTCTTC.

The chain joins TRBV20-1 to TRBJ1-6, with a weak D call TRBD1 (5 bases). Trimming removed 1 base at V and 7 bases at J, with 14 bases between. The CDR3 spans 15 residues. In germline, CDR1 is DFQATT, CDR2 SNEGSKA (reference sequence). CDR3 sequence (DNA): TGCAGTGCTAGAGTGGTGAACAGGACGAATTCACCCCTCCACTTT. Protein product: CSARVVNRTNSPLHF.

The CDR3 nucleotides are TGTGCCAGCAGTTTCCCCAGGACAGGGGATCGCCAAGAGACCCAGTACTTC. Its translation: CASSFPRTGDRQETQYF. The rearrangement links TRBV28 to TRBJ2-5; 9 bases align to TRBD1. Germline CDR1 and CDR2: MDHEN and SYDVKM. J gave up 1 base and V 3 bases, and 9 bases lay outside the gene matches. The CDR3 sequence is 17 residues long.

This clonotype was counted a few times. The chain has TRBV5-1 and TRBJ1-1; a possible D gene is TRBD1 (6 bases). This CDR3 comprises 16 residues. V was clipped by 0 bases and J by 4 bases, with 16 bases between them. Germline V gene lookup returns CDR1 SGHRS and CDR2 YFSETQ. CDR3 bases: TGCGCCAGCAGCTTGGGGGCGACATTCAGGGGCACTGAAGCTTTCTTT. Protein: CASSLGATFRGTEAFF.

This clonotype was detected only a few times. The chain combines TRBV11-2 with TRBJ2-3; tentative D call: TRBD2 (6 bases). This CDR3 region has 14 residues. CDR1 is SGHAT, CDR2 FQNNGV, per germline. V lost 1 base and J 6 bases, leaving 11 bases between the germline ends. The CDR3 nucleotides read TGTGCCAGCAGCTTAGGCGGGGAGCGGGATACGCAGTATTTT. This translates into CASSLGGERDTQYF.

This clonotype was counted only a few times. V usage is TRBV10-3 and J usage is TRBJ2-1; D remains ambiguous. The CDR3 spans 12 residues. The germline V gene encodes CDR1 ENHRY and CDR2 SYGVKD. V was clipped by 6 bases and J by 5 bases, with 8 bases between them. CDR3 bases: TGTGCCATCAGGCGTCGGGACAATGAGCAGTTCTTC. Encoded protein: CAIRRRDNEQFF.

The V and J genes are TRBV20-1 and TRBJ2-7, with D possibly being TRBD1 or TRBD2 (5 bases each). Germline CDR1 reads DFQATT; CDR2 reads SNEGSKA (reference sequence). This CDR3 region has 15 residues. Between the trimmed V and J ends, which lost 5 bases and 1 base, there was a span of 18 bases. The DNA for the CDR3 is TGCAGTGCTGGTGGACAACTAACGGGGTCCTACGAGCAGTACTTC. This translates into CSAGGQLTGSYEQYF.

This clonotype was found a few times. The rearrangement joins TRBV20-1 to TRBJ1-1; D remains ambiguous. There are 12 residues in the CDR3. V gave up 2 bases and J gave up 7 bases, with 11 bases separating them. Germline loops: CDR1 DFQATT, CDR2 SNEGSKA (reference sequence). The CDR3 nucleotides read TGCAGTGCTAGACGGACGGGGTATGAAGCTTTCTTT. This sequence encodes CSARRTGYEAFF.

There are a few counts of this clonotype. This sequence joins TRBV6-6 and TRBJ1-2, with 7 bases identical to TRBD1. CDR1 and CDR2 from the germline V gene are MNHNY and SVGAGI (reference sequence). The CDR3 covers 15 residues. V lost 6 bases to trimming and J lost 0 bases; unmatched junction nucleotides: 7. The CDR3 sequence: CASSGQEKPNYGYTF. The CDR3 region has the DNA TGTGCCAGCAGCGGACAGGAAAAGCCTAACTATGGCTACACCTTC.

The rearrangement links TRBV4-1 to TRBJ2-7; TRBD2 matches at 9 bases. The V and J ends lost 4 bases and 4 bases, in that order; junction bases with no gene match: 8. The CDR3 has 15 residues. The germline V gene encodes CDR1 MGHRA and CDR2 YSYEKL. The CDR3 DNA follows: TGCGCCAGCAGCCTGGGGCGGGAGGGAATGTACGAGCAGTACTTC. It encodes CASSLGREGMYEQYF.

The V gene is TRBV5-1, the J gene TRBJ2-3; 12 nucleotides align to TRBD2. The CDR3 extends over 20 amino acids. The germline CDR1 and CDR2 sequences are SGHRS and YFSETQ. The V and J ends lost 3 bases and 0 bases, in that order; junction bases with no gene match: 14. This CDR3 is CASSSHQPLTSGGSTDTQYF. In nucleotides, the CDR3 is TGCGCCAGCAGCTCCCACCAACCTCTGACTAGCGGGGGTAGCACAGATACGCAGTATTTT.

The rearrangement links TRBV7-9 to TRBJ2-7, with a tentative D call TRBD2 (6 bases). TRBJ2-5 matches the DNA end more closely, so the J call is doubtful. The germline gives CDR1 SEHNR, CDR2 FQNEAQ (reference sequence). The CDR3 spans 13 residues. This CDR3 reads CASSNGGGETQYF. Here the CDR3 DNA reads TGTGCCAGCAGCAACGGGGGAGGAGAGACCCAGTACTTC.